This TCR beta chain was recovered during a study of blood T cell repertoires in COVID-19. Study details: Samples came from the United States, Italy and Spain, spanning acute and convalescent COVID-19. Nucleic acid was either cDNA or gDNA, and it came from T cells, B-cell-depleted T cells, or PBMCs.

Per the original methods: Amplification of reference gene primers was used by the study to estimate nucleated cell counts. Sequencing was performed with immunoSEQ multiplex PCR; in TCRdb, only in-frame clones are kept and a portion is missing. That table supplies the V and J calls and clone size; D and trimming were determined from the DNA. The sample has about 240,000 clones; around 90% are singletons. Followed over time, Seattle patients had been enrolled while infection was active. The junction had 7 bases not matched to a gene; V was cut back by 2 bases and J by 4 bases. The CDR3 is 16 residues long. CDR1 is MNHNS, CDR2 SASEGT, per germline.

The sequence came from a man aged 30 to 39 with COVID-19, enrolled during active disease. This chain uses TRBV6-1 with TRBJ2-7; TRBD2 agrees at 11 bases. Sequencing input: peripheral blood. This chain's CDR3 is CASSETPGLAVYEQYF. In nucleotides, the CDR3 is TGTGCCAGCAGTGAAACCCCGGGACTAGCGGTTTACGAGCAGTACTTC.